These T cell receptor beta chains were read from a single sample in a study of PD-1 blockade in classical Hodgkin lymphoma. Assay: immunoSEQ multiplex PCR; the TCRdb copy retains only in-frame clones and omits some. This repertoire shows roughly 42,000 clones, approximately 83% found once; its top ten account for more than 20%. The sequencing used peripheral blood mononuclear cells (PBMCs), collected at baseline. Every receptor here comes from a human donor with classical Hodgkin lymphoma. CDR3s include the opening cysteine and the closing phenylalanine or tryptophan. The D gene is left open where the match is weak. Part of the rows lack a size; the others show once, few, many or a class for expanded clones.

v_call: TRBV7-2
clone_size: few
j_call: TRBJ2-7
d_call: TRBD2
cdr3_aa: CASSLGLAGTEQYF
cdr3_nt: TGTGCCAGCAGCTTAGGTCTAGCGGGCACCGAGCAGTACTTC

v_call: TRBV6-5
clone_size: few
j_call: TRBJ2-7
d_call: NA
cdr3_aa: CASRLGLLEQYF
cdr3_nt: TGTGCCAGCAGGCTGGGACTTCTCGAGCAGTACTTC

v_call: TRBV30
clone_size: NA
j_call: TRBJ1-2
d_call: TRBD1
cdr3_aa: CAWNLGQVAGGYTF
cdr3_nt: TGTGCCTGGAATTTGGGACAGGTCGCCGGTGGCTACACCTTC

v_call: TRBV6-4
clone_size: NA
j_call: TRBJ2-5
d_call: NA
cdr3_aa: CASSEGPGGETQYF
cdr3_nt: TGTGCCAGCAGTGAGGGCCCTGGGGGAGAGACCCAGTACTTC

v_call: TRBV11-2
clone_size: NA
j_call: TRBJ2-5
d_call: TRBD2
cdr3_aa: CASSSYLAGNPQETQYF
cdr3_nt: TGTGCCAGCAGCTCCTATTTAGCGGGAAACCCTCAAGAGACCCAGTACTTC

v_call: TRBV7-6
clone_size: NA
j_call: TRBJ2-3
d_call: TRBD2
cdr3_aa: CASRLAGFGTDTQYF
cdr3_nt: TGTGCCAGCAGATTAGCGGGTTTCGGCACAGATACGCAGTATTTT

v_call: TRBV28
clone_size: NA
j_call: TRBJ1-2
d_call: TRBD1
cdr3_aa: CASKGTGVYGYTF
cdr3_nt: TGTGCCAGCAAAGGGACAGGGGTCTATGGCTACACCTTC

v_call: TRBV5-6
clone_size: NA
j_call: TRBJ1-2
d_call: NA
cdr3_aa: CASNRASTGGGYTF
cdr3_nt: TGTGCCAGCAACCGGGCTTCGACGGGGGGCGGCTACACCTTC

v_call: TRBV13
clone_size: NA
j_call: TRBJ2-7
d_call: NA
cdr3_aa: CASSQGLAISSYEQYF
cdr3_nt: TGCGCCAGCAGCCAAGGTCTAGCTATAAGCTCCTACGAGCAGTACTTC

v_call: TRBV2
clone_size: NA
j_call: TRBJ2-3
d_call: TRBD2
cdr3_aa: CASIIGLAGVSDTQYF
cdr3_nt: TGTGCCAGCATCATCGGACTAGCGGGAGTCTCAGATACGCAGTATTTT

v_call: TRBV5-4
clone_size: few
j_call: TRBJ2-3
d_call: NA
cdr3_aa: CASSLAGSDTQYF
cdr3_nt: TGTGCCAGCAGCTTGGCAGGGTCAGATACGCAGTATTTT

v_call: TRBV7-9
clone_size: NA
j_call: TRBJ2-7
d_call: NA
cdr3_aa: CASSPPIPGRTTEQYF
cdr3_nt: TGTGCCAGCAGCCCACCCATCCCGGGACGGACGACTGAGCAGTACTTC

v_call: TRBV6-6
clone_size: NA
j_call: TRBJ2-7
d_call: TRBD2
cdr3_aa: CASSYGSGRAYEQYF
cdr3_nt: TGTGCCAGCAGTTATGGGAGCGGGAGAGCCTACGAGCAGTACTTC

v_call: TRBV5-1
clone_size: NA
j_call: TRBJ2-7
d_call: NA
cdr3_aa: CASSLNGAPTYEQYF
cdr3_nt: TGCGCCAGCAGCTTGAACGGGGCCCCGACCTACGAGCAGTACTTC

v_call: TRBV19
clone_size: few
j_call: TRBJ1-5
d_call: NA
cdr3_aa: CASSIVGAASWGYSNQPQHF
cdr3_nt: TGTGCCAGTAGTATAGTAGGGGCAGCCTCGTGGGGGTATAGCAATCAGCCCCAGCATTTT

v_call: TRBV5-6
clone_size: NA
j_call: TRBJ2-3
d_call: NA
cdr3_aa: CASSFPQFSSTDTQYF
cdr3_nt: TGTGCCAGCAGCTTCCCGCAGTTCTCTAGCACAGATACGCAGTATTTT

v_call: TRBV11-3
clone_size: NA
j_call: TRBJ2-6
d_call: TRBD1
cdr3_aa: CASSLGQGAPGANVLTF
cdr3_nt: TGTGCCAGCAGCTTAGGACAGGGGGCGCCTGGGGCCAACGTCCTGACTTTC

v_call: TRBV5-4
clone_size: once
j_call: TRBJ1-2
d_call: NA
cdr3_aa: CASSQDSEGVTSYGYTF
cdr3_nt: TGTGCCAGCAGCCAAGATTCGGAGGGAGTCACCTCCTATGGCTACACCTTC

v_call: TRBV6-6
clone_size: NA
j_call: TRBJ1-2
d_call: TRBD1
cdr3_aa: CASSPRQGPYGYTF
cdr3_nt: TGTGCCAGCAGCCCAAGACAGGGACCCTATGGCTACACCTTC

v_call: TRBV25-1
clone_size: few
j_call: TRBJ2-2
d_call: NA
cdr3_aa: CASSESGQGSNTGELFF
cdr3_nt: TGTGCCAGCAGTGAATCGGGGCAGGGGTCGAACACCGGGGAGCTGTTTTTT

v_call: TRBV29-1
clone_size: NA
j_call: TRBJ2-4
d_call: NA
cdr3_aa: CSGRGNSVGQNIQYF
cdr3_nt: TGCAGCGGGCGGGGCAACTCGGTGGGCCAAAACATTCAGTACTTC

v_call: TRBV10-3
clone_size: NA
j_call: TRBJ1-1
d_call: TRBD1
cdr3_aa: CATQAGGAGTEAFF
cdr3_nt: TGTGCCACCCAGGCAGGGGGCGCGGGCACTGAAGCTTTCTTT

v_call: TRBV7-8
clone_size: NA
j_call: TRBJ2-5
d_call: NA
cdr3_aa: CASSLVLGSSETQYF
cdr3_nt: TGTGCCAGCAGCTTGGTACTCGGTAGCTCGGAGACCCAGTACTTC